This T cell receptor (beta chain) was recorded in a study of T-cell reconstitution after alpha-beta-depleted transplantation in children. In this sample, this clonotype turned up many times. Unique molecular identifiers featured in how the TCRbeta library was prepared. TCRdb re-called the PCR reads through MiXCR, storing one row per CDR3 protein. The sample has about 640,000 distinct CDR3 sequences, approximately 17% seen once. Germline CDR1 and CDR2: SGHRS and YFSETQ. The V end was cut by 0 bases, the J end by 5 bases, with 11 bases between. There are 15 residues in the CDR3. The V call is TRBV5-1, the J call TRBJ1-4; tentatively, D is TRBD1 (5 bases). The TCR was taken from a human donor who donated a stem cell graft to a child with acute myeloid leukemia. The sample here was PBMCs from the stem cell graft donor, taken from the stem cell graft. In DNA form, the CDR3 reads TGCGCCAGCAGCTTGGGCAAGGGGCAGAATGAAAAACTGTTTTTT. Amino acid sequence: CASSLGKGQNEKLFF.